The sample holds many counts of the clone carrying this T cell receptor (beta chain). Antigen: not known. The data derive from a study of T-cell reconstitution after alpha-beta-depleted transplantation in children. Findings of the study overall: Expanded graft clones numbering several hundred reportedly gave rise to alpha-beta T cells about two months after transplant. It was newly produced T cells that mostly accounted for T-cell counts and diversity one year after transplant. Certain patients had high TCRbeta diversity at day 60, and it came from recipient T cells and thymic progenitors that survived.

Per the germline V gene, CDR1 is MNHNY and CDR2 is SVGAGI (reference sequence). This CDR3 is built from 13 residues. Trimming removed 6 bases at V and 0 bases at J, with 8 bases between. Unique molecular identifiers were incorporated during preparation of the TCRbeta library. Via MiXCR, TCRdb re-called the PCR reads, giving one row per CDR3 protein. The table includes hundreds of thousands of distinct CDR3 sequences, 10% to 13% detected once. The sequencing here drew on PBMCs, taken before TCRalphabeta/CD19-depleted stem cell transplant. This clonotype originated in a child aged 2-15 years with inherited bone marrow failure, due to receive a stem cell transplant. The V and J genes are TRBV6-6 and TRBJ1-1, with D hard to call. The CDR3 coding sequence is TGTGCCAGCAGGCCACTCATGAACACTGAAGCTTTCTTT. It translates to CASRPLMNTEAFF.